This T cell receptor (beta chain) was captured in a study of brain T cells in children with intractable seizures. General study points: Pre- and post-surgery blood differed in depth, so pre-surgery absences may be undersampling.

On this clone itself: Its antigen remains unknown.

The V gene's germline CDR1 is KGHSH and CDR2 LQKENI. This CDR3 comprises 15 residues. V gave up 3 bases and J gave up 1 base, with 9 bases separating them. Repertoires were generated with immunoSEQ multiplex PCR, while TCRdb's copy carries only in-frame clones and drops some. The table lists about 320,000 clones, approximately 93% of them singletons. Time point meaning: blood from clinic visit 5 months post-surgery; TSC patient then seizure free. Surgery cases with the highest brain T cell transcript signatures were chosen for sequencing. This chain links TRBV18 with TRBJ2-2; D possibly corresponds to TRBD2 (5 bases). This material consisted of peripheral blood, taken about 5 months after surgery. This TCR was sampled from a boy younger than two with tuberous sclerosis and intractable seizures. CDR3 in DNA: TGTGCCAGCTCACCCCGAGCGGAGAACACCGGGGAGCTGTTTTTT. Protein: CASSPRAENTGELFF.